One sample yielded the 29 T cell receptor beta chains listed below, sequenced in a study of T cell clonality in common variable immunodeficiency. Libraries were prepared by immunoSEQ multiplex PCR; TCRdb keeps only in-frame clonotypes and omits some of them. The sample has 15,000 to 20,000 clones, none seen only once. Findings of the study overall: Reportedly, TCR beta sequences from common variable immunodeficiency showed fewer deletions and N-nucleotide insertions.

Their recognized antigens are unknown. The specimen was peripheral blood mononuclear cells. These receptors all stem from a human donor with common variable immunodeficiency.

The covered CDR3 bases are TGCAGTGCGTTATTTAGCGGGAGCACAGATACG. This codes for CSALFSGSTDT. The whole CDR3 is CSALFSGSTDTQYF. This chain connects TRBV20-1 to TRBJ2-3; TRBD2 aligns across 7 bases. The CDR3 end is not reached by the read, which stops 3 residues before it; the germline J gene fills it in. The germline gives CDR1 DFQATT, CDR2 SNEGSKA (reference sequence). The CDR3 consists of 14 residues. J gave up 0 bases and V 6 bases, and 6 bases lay outside the gene matches.

On this clone: With the read ending 3 residues before the CDR3 end, the germline J gene is used to fill in that end. The J gene is TRBJ1-1, the V gene TRBV18; D remains ambiguous. CDR3 size: 12 residues. The germline CDR1 and CDR2 sequences are KGHSH and LQKENI. The CDR3: CASSPGQGEAFF. The covered CDR3 bases are TGTGCCAGCTCACCTGGCCAAGGGGAA.

The table lists this clone with many counts. The CDR3 end is not reached by the read, which stops 3 residues before it; the germline J gene fills it in. This chain links TRBV20-1 with TRBJ2-1; possibly TRBD2 for D (5 bases). The V end lost 7 bases, the J end lost 0 bases, and 16 bases lay between the germline ends. This CDR3 spans 15 amino acids. The germline CDR1 and CDR2 sequences are DFQATT and SNEGSKA (reference sequence). Partial CDR3 DNA: TGCAGTGGGGTGGACTCGTCGAGCTCCTACAATGAG. As protein: CSGVDSSSSYNE. The whole CDR3 reads CSGVDSSSSYNEQFF.

This clone showed up many times. CDR3 amino acids: CASSPPGSYEQYF. The sequenced CDR3 bases are TGTGCCAGCAGCCCCCCAGGCTCTTACGAG. The V and J genes are TRBV7-3 and TRBJ2-7; the D is unclear. The CDR3 is cut off 3 residues early in the read; its end comes from the germline J gene. CDR3 length equals 13 residues. Between the trimmed V and J ends, which lost 5 bases and 4 bases, there was a span of 12 bases. The germline gives CDR1 SGHTA, CDR2 FQGTGA.

Many counts were recorded for this clone. Read data end 3 residues before the CDR3 end; the end is taken from the germline J gene. The chain couples TRBV5-1 to TRBJ1-1; unclear D gene. Trimming pared 4 bases from V and 1 base from J, leaving 11 bases between. The CDR3 is made up of 14 amino acids. Germline V lookup: CDR1 SGHRS, CDR2 YFSETQ. CDR3 DNA (partial): TGCGCCAGCAGCCCGCTATCACCGAACACTGAA. This encodes CASSPLSPNTE. The entire CDR3 sequence reads CASSPLSPNTEAFF.

The sample holds a few counts of this clone. The read terminates 3 residues ahead of where the CDR3 ends, so the germline J gene completes it. This chain uses TRBV7-2 with TRBJ2-3; D is unclear. Per germline, CDR1 SGHTA and CDR2 FQGNSA. V was cut by 1 base and J by 0 bases, with 5 bases left in between. The CDR3 runs 14 residues. The CDR3 DNA, read in part, is TGTGCCAGCAGCTTAGGGGCTAGCACAGATACG. Protein: CASSLGASTDT. The full CDR3 protein reads CASSLGASTDTQYF.

This clone was recorded many times. The CDR3 end lies 3 residues beyond the end of the read and is filled in from the germline J gene. This chain links TRBV18 with TRBJ1-2; no reliable D call. Germline-derived CDR1 and CDR2 are KGHSH and LQKENI. The CDR3 sequence is 15 residues long. Between the trimmed V and J ends, which lost 0 bases and 5 bases, there was a span of 13 bases. The covered CDR3 bases are TGTGCCAGCTCACCACCGGACGCCCAGCGGTATGGC. It translates to CASSPPDAQRYG. The entire CDR3 reads CASSPPDAQRYGYTF.

This clone was detected ten times or more. The read ends 3 residues before the CDR3 terminus; that terminus is restored from the germline J gene. V usage is TRBV7-3 and J usage is TRBJ1-1; tentative D call: TRBD1 (5 bases). V was clipped by 2 bases and J by 1 base, with 11 bases between them. The V gene's germline CDR1 is SGHTA and CDR2 FQGTGA. This CDR3 is built from 15 residues. The CDR3 bases that were read are TGTGCCAGCAGCTTACTTCGGCAGGGGAACACTGAA. Its protein product is CASSLLRQGNTE. The CDR3 as a whole reads CASSLLRQGNTEAFF.

This clone has at least ten counts. The CDR3 extends 3 residues past the end of the read, so its final part is completed from the germline J gene. The chain uses TRBV18 and TRBJ2-7; a possible D gene is TRBD1 (6 bases). Germline CDR1 KGHSH, CDR2 LQKENI. Trimming removed 5 bases at V and 5 bases at J, with 13 bases between. This CDR3 comprises 13 residues. CDR3 bases read: TGTGCCAGCTCAATGCGACAGGATAACGAG. It specifies CASSMRQDNE. The full CDR3 protein is CASSMRQDNEQYF.

This clone is medium-sized. Read coverage stops 3 residues before the CDR3 terminus; the germline J gene supplies the remainder. The chain employs TRBV7-2 and TRBJ2-1; D not resolved. The CDR3 consists of 15 residues. V was cut by 5 bases and J by 4 bases, with 15 bases left in between. Per germline, CDR1 SGHTA and CDR2 FQGNSA. The sequenced CDR3 bases are TGTGCCAGCAGCCCCGAGGCTCGGGTATACAATGAG. This gives the protein CASSPEARVYNE. The complete CDR3 reads CASSPEARVYNEQFF.

The sample holds many counts of this clone. The read comes to an end 3 residues before the CDR3 does, leaving the germline J gene to fill in the end. This chain uses TRBV18 with TRBJ1-1; unclear D gene. V lost 1 base and J 5 bases, leaving 11 bases between the germline ends. CDR1 and CDR2 (germline): KGHSH, LQKENI. CDR3 length equals 14 residues. Incomplete CDR3 DNA: TGTGCCAGCTCACCACTGCAGGAAGGGACTGAA. Translating gives CASSPLQEGTE. The full-length CDR3 reads as CASSPLQEGTEAFF.

This clone was picked up a small number of times. The CDR3 end is not reached by the read, which stops 3 residues before it; the germline J gene fills it in. J is TRBJ1-2 and V is TRBV7-8; D is possibly TRBD1 (5 bases). Germline V gives CDR1 SGHVS, CDR2 FQNEAQ. The CDR3 spans 12 residues. V was clipped by 5 bases and J by 5 bases, with 9 bases between them. The covered CDR3 bases are TGTGCCAGCAGCCCCCGGGGGTATGGC. Protein sequence: CASSPRGYG. The CDR3, in full, reads CASSPRGYGYTF.

Note on this clone: The CDR3 end is not reached by the read, which stops 3 residues before it; the germline J gene fills it in. The rearrangement joins TRBV7-6 to TRBJ2-1; tentative D call: TRBD2 (6 bases). The CDR3 extends over 16 amino acids. The V end was cut by 1 base, the J end by 4 bases, with 14 bases between. Germline V lookup: CDR1 SGHVS, CDR2 FNYEAQ. CDR3 sequence: CASSLGGGSRYNEQFF. The covered CDR3 bases are TGTGCCAGCAGCTTAGGTGGGGGGAGCCGATACAATGAG.

This clone occurred many times. The read ends 3 residues before the CDR3 terminus; that terminus is restored from the germline J gene. The chain carries TRBV12-3 or TRBV12-4 and TRBJ1-1; D might be TRBD1 (5 bases). The length of the CDR3 is 17 residues. V shed 5 bases and J shed 4 bases, with 23 bases lying between them. CDR3 DNA (partial): TGTGCCAGCAGTGGGGGGGGGACGGCAGGGCGGGGCACTGAA. It specifies CASSGGGTAGRGTE. The CDR3 in its entirety is CASSGGGTAGRGTEAFF.

Regarding this clone: The read is 3 residues too short to cover the CDR3 end, so that end is filled in from the germline J gene. The gene calls are TRBV19 and TRBJ2-2, with D hard to call. The germline CDR1 and CDR2 sequences are LNHDA and SQIVND (reference sequence). The CDR3 sequence is 15 residues long. Trimming took off 4 bases at V and 5 bases at J, with 14 bases between the two ends. The CDR3 bases that were read are TGTGCCAGTAGTAACATCCGAACACCGACCGGGGAG. It translates to CASSNIRTPTGE. The complete CDR3 reads CASSNIRTPTGELFF.

Sample share makes this clone medium-sized. A read error may account for a junction end that differs from germline. The read stops 3 residues short of the end of the CDR3; the missing end is completed from the germline J gene. The gene calls are TRBV4-2 and TRBJ1-4; D is unresolved. CDR3 length: 17 amino acids. The germline V gene encodes CDR1 LGHNA and CDR2 YNFKEQ. CDR3 DNA, as far as it was read: TGTGCCAGCAGCCAAGTTGCAGAAGGGCCGGCTAACGAAAAA. This codes for CASSQVAEGPANEK. The full CDR3 sequence reads CASSQVAEGPANEKLFF.

In its sample, this clone was seen many times. The read finishes 3 residues shy of the CDR3 end, and the germline J gene is used to complete it. The chain carries TRBV12-3 or TRBV12-4 and TRBJ2-4; TRBD1 agrees at 7 bases. Unmatched junction bases numbered 11, after V lost 7 bases and J lost 8 bases. The CDR3 extends over 14 amino acids. The CDR3 loop is CASTPSKGADIQYF. Partial CDR3 DNA: TGTGCCAGCACCCCATCGAAGGGGGCAGACATT.

This clone occurred a few times. The CDR3 end lies 3 residues beyond the end of the read and is filled in from the germline J gene. V and J are TRBV20-1 and TRBJ2-7; the D gene is possibly TRBD1 (6 bases). This CDR3 spans 13 amino acids. CDR1 and CDR2 from the germline V gene are DFQATT and SNEGSKA (reference sequence). With 4 bases removed from V and 2 bases from J, the gap between germline ends came to 12 bases. The CDR3 sequence: CSATGDLAYEQYF. The sequenced part of the CDR3 DNA is TGCAGTGCTACAGGGGACCTAGCCTACGAG.

The sample holds many counts of this clone. Read coverage stops 3 residues before the CDR3 terminus; the germline J gene supplies the remainder. The V call is TRBV10-3, the J call TRBJ1-4; tentatively, D is TRBD1 (6 bases). Trimming shortened V by 4 bases and J by 1 base, and 7 bases separated the two germline ends. This CDR3 has 14 residues. CDR1 is ENHRY, CDR2 SYGVKD, per germline. The covered CDR3 bases are TGTGCCATCAGTGCAGGGGTAACTAATGAAAAA. It codes for CAISAGVTNEK. The full CDR3 protein reads CAISAGVTNEKLFF.

This clone has more than one count but fewer than ten. The read is 3 residues too short to cover the CDR3 end, so that end is filled in from the germline J gene. The chain is built from TRBV7-3 and TRBJ2-3; possibly TRBD2 for D (6 bases). The CDR3 has 14 residues. Germline V lookup: CDR1 SGHTA, CDR2 FQGTGA. V was trimmed by 0 bases and J by 6 bases, leaving 10 bases between them. The CDR3 here is CASSLTPLADTQYF. The sequenced part of the CDR3 DNA is TGTGCCAGCAGCTTAACCCCACTAGCCGATACG.

This clone was observed a handful of times. The read gets to within 3 residues of the CDR3 end, and the germline J gene fills in the rest. V is TRBV20-1 and J is TRBJ2-7; weak D call: TRBD2 (6 bases). Germline CDR1 is DFQATT and CDR2 is SNEGSKA (reference sequence). The V end lost 6 bases, the J end lost 3 bases, and 18 bases lay between the germline ends. The CDR3 totals 14 residues. CDR3 DNA (partial): TGCAGTGCGTCCCCCAGGGACGGGGGCTACGAG. Protein: CSASPRDGGYE. The complete CDR3 reads CSASPRDGGYEQYF.

The CDR3 loop is CASSEGRINYGYTF. The DNA read from the CDR3 is TGTGCCAGCAGTGAAGGCAGAATTAACTATGGC. The chain combines TRBV2 with TRBJ1-2; D is ambiguous. The read ends 3 residues before the CDR3 terminus; that terminus is restored from the germline J gene. The ends were cut back, 1 base at V and 1 base at J, with 7 bases in the middle. The CDR3 has 14 amino acids. The germline gives CDR1 SNHLY, CDR2 FYNNEI.

Of note for this clone: The read terminates 3 residues before the CDR3 end, so the remaining end is supplied by the germline J gene. The chain is built from TRBV30 and TRBJ2-5; D may match TRBD1 or TRBD2 (6 bases each). Germline lookup yields CDR1 GTSNPN and CDR2 SVGIG (reference sequence). The CDR3 covers 15 residues. V lost 4 bases and J 7 bases, leaving 22 bases between the germline ends. The CDR3 here is CAWKGEAGRRGTQYF. The CDR3 bases that were read are TGTGCCTGGAAGGGGGAGGCGGGAAGAAGGGGGACC.

A note on this clone: With the read ending 3 residues before the CDR3 end, the germline J gene is used to fill in that end. The chain is built from TRBV5-6 and TRBJ2-7, with 9 bases that match TRBD1. The CDR3 has 15 amino acids. Germline V gene lookup returns CDR1 SGHDT and CDR2 YYEEEE. With 4 bases clipped from V and 1 base from J, the junction kept 6 bases outside the gene matches. The CDR3 here is CASSLTTGGSYEQYF. The sequenced CDR3 bases are TGTGCCAGCAGCCTGACGACAGGGGGGTCCTACGAG.

This clone was seen many times. The CDR3 end lies 3 residues beyond the end of the read and is filled in from the germline J gene. This chain links TRBV19 with TRBJ1-3, with D maybe TRBD1 (6 bases). Per germline, CDR1 LNHDA and CDR2 SQIVND (reference sequence). This CDR3 region has 14 residues. V lost 7 bases, J lost 4 bases, and 14 bases lay in between. The sequenced part of the CDR3 DNA is TGTGCCAGTACCGCCGGCAGGGGAGGAAACACC. Translating gives CASTAGRGGNT. The CDR3 in full is CASTAGRGGNTIYF.

On this clone itself: From the germline J gene comes the end of the CDR3, since the read stops 3 residues before it. The chain uses TRBV11-3 and TRBJ2-7; no reliable D call. The CDR3 sequence is 14 residues long. In germline, CDR1 is SGHNT, CDR2 YENEEA. V was clipped by 5 bases and J by 1 base, with 12 bases between them. CDR3 bases read: TGTGCCAGCAGCAGACGTGGGCAATCCTACGAG. Translated: CASSRRGQSYE. The whole CDR3 reads CASSRRGQSYEQYF. Looking up the rest from reference TRBV11-3 and TRBJ2-7 gives the full variable domain: EAGVVQSPRYKIIEKKQPVAFWCNPISGHNTLYWYLQNLGQGPELLIRYENEEAVDDSQLPKDRFSAERLKGVDSTLKIQPAELGDSAVYLCASSRRGQSYEQYFGPGTRLTVT.

This clone was observed at least ten times. The CDR3 sequence is CAWKVAGVEETQYF. The sequenced CDR3 bases are TGTGCCTGGAAGGTAGCGGGGGTTGAAGAGACC. This chain uses TRBV30 with TRBJ2-5; 9 positions match TRBD2. The missing CDR3 end, 3 residues past where the read stops, is filled in from the germline J gene. J gave up 3 bases and V 4 bases, and 6 bases lay outside the gene matches. This CDR3 spans 14 amino acids. Germline V gene data show CDR1 as GTSNPN and CDR2 as SVGIG (reference sequence).

The table lists this clone with many counts. The CDR3 goes on 3 residues after the read ends, and that part is filled in from the germline J gene. The gene calls are TRBV7-2 and TRBJ1-6, with D maybe TRBD1 (6 bases). Germline V gene sequence: CDR1 SGHTA, CDR2 FQGNSA. Trimming shortened V by 5 bases and J by 9 bases, and 17 bases separated the two germline ends. The CDR3 runs to 15 residues. Incomplete CDR3 DNA: TGTGCCAGCAGCCTACCCCCAGGGGCAGGTTCACCC. As protein: CASSLPPGAGSP. The CDR3 reads in full as CASSLPPGAGSPLHF.

In this sample, this clone turned up many times. The germline gene is not matched at one end of the junction; a read error may be the cause. Read data end 3 residues before the CDR3 end; the end is taken from the germline J gene. The chain employs TRBV7-7 and TRBJ2-3, with 7 bases lining up with TRBD2. Germline V gene sequence: CDR1 SSHAT, CDR2 FNYEAQ (reference sequence). The CDR3 runs 16 residues. This chain's CDR3 is CASSAQRGPSTDTQYF. Partial CDR3 DNA: TGTGCTAGCAGCGCCCAGCGGGGACCCAGCACAGATACG.